The source of this TCR beta chain is a study of control samples from healthy donors and cancer patients. Measured with immunoSEQ multiplex PCR; TCRdb has only the in-frame clones, and not every one. Of 120,000 or so clones in the sample, about 90% were seen once. Trimming took off 0 bases at V and 6 bases at J, with 13 bases between the two ends. Germline CDR1 LGHDT, CDR2 YNNKEL (reference sequence). The CDR3 loop spans 15 amino acids. The rearrangement links TRBV3-1 (or the pseudogene TRBV3-2) to TRBJ2-3; D gene ambiguous. The sample consisted of blood. The source of this sequence is a man aged 18 to 29 in good health. CDR3 bases: TGTGCCAGCAGCCAAGAGGCAGCCCGGGTGGATACGCAGTATTTT. It is translated as CASSQEAARVDTQYF.